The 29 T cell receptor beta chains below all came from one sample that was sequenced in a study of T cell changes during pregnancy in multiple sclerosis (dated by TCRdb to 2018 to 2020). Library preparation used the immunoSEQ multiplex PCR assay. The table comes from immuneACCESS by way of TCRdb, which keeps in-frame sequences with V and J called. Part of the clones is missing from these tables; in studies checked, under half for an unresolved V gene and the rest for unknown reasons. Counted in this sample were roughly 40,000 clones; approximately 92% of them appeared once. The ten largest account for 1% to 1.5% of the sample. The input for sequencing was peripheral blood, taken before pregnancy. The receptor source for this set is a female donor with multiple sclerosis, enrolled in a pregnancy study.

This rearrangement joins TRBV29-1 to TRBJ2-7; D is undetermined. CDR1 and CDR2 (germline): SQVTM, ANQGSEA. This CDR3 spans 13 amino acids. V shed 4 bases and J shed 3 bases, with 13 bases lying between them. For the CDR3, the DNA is TGCAGCGTTGCCTTTGCTACTGGCTACGAGCAGTACTTC. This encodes CSVAFATGYEQYF.

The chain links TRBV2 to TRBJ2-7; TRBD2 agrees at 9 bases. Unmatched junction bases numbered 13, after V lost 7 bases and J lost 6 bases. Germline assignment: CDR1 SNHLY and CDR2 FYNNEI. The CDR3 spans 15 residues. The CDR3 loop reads CASTALSGRGREQYF. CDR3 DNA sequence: TGTGCCAGCACTGCCCTTAGCGGGAGAGGGCGCGAGCAGTACTTC. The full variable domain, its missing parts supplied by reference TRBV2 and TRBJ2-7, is EPEVTQTPSHQVTQMGQEVILRCVPISNHLYFYWYRQILGQKVEFLVSFYNNEISEKSEIFDDQFSVERPDGSNFTLKIRSTKLEDSAMYFCASTALSGRGREQYFGPGTRLTVT.

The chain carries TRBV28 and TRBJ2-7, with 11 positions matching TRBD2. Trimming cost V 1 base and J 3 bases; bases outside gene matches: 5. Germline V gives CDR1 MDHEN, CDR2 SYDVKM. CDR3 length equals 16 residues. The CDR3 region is CASSLFGTSGDYEQYF. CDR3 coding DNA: TGTGCCAGCAGTTTATTTGGGACTAGCGGAGACTACGAGCAGTACTTC.

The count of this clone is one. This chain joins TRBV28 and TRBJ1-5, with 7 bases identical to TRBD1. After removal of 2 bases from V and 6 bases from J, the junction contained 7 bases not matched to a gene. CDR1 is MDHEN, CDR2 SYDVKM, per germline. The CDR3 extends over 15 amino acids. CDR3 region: CASSLRRGLVQPQHF. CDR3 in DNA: TGTGCCAGCAGTTTAAGAAGGGGGCTGGTTCAGCCCCAGCATTTT.

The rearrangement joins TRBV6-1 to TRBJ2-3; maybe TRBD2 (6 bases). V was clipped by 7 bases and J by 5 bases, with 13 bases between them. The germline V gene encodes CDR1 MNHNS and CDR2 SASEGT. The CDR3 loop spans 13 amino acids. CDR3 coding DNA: TGTGCCAGCATAGGGACTGGCGTAGATACGCAGTATTTT. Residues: CASIGTGVDTQYF.

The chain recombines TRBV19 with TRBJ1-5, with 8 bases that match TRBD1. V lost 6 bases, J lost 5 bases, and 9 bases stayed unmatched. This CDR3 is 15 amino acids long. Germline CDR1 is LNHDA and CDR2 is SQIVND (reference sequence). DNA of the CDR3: TGTGCCAGTAGCGATCGGACAGGGAGGCATCAGCCCCAGCATTTT. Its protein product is CASSDRTGRHQPQHF.

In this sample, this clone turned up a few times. In nucleotides, the CDR3 is TGTGCCAGCAGCTTAGAGGGACACTCTGGAAACACCATATATTTT. This gives the protein CASSLEGHSGNTIYF. This chain uses TRBV7-2 with TRBJ1-3, with a tentative D call TRBD1 (6 bases). V lost 1 base, J lost 0 bases, and 7 bases lay in between. CDR1 SGHTA and CDR2 FQGNSA come from the germline V gene. The CDR3 runs 15 residues.

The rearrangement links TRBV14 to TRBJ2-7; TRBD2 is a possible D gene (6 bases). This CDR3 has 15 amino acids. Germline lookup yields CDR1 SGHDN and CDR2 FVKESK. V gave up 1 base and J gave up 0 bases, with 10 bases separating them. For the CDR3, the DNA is TGTGCCAGCAGCCAAGTGGAGGGGAGCTCCTACGAGCAGTACTTC. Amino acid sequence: CASSQVEGSSYEQYF.

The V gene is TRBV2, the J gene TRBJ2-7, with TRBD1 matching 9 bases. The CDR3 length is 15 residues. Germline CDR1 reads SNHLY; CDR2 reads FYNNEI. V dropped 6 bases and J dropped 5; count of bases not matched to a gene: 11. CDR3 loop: CASSAGTGLLNEQYF. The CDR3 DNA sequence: TGTGCCAGCAGCGCCGGGACAGGGCTGTTGAACGAGCAGTACTTC. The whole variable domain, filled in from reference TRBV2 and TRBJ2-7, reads EPEVTQTPSHQVTQMGQEVILRCVPISNHLYFYWYRQILGQKVEFLVSFYNNEISEKSEIFDDQFSVERPDGSNFTLKIRSTKLEDSAMYFCASSAGTGLLNEQYFGPGTRLTVT.

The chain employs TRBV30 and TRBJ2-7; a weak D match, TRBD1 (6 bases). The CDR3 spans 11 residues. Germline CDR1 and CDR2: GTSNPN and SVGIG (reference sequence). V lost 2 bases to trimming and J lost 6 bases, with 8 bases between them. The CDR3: CAWSTGFEQYF. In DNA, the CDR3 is TGTGCCTGGAGTACAGGGTTCGAGCAGTACTTC.

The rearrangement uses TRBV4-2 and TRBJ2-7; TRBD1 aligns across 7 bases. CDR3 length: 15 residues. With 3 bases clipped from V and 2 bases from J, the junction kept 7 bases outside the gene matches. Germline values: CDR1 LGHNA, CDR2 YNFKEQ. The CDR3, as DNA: TGTGCCAGCAGCCAGGGCACAGGACAGGCCTACGAGCAGTACTTC. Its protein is CASSQGTGQAYEQYF.

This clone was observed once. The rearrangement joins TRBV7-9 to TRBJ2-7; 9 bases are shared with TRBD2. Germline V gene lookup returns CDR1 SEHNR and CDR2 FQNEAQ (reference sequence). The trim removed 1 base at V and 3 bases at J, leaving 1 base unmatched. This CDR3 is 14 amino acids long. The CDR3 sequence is CASSLEAGGYEQYF. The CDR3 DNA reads TGTGCCAGCAGCTTAGAAGCGGGGGGCTACGAGCAGTACTTC.

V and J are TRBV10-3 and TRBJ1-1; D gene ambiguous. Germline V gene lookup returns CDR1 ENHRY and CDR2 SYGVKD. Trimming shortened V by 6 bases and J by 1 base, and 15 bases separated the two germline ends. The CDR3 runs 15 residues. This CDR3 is CAIRNVRDTNTEAFF. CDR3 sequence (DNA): TGTGCCATCAGGAACGTCCGTGACACGAACACTGAAGCTTTCTTT.

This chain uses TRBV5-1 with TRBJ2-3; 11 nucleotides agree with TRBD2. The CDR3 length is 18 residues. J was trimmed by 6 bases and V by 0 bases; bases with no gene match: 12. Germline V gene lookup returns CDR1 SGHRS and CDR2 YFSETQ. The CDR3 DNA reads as TGCGCCAGCAGCTTGGTCGGACTAGCGGGCCCGAGCGTCGATACGCAGTATTTT. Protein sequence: CASSLVGLAGPSVDTQYF.

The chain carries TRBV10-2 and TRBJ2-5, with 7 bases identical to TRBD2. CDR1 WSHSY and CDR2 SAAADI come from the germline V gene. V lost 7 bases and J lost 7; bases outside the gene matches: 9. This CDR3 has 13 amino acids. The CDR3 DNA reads TGCGCCAGCAAGAAGCGGGATCTAGGGACCCAGTACTTC. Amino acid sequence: CASKKRDLGTQYF.

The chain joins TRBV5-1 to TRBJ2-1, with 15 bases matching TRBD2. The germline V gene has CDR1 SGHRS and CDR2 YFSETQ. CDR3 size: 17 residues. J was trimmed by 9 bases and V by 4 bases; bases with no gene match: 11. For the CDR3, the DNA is TGCGCCAGCAGCCTGCGGACTAGCGGGAGGGCCGGGGGTGAGCAGTTCTTC. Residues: CASSLRTSGRAGGEQFF.

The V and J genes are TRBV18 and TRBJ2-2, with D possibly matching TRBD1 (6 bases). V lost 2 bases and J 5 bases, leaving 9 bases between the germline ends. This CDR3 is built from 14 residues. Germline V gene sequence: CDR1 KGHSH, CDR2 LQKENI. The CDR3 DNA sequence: TGTGCCAGCTCACCAGAGGACAGAACCGGGGAGCTGTTTTTT. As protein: CASSPEDRTGELFF.

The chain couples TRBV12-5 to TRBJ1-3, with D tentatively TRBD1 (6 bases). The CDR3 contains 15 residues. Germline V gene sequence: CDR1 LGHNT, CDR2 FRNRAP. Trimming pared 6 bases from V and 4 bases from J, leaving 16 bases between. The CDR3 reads CASGLGQTSGNTIYF. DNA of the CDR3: TGTGCTAGTGGACTCGGACAGACGAGCGGAAACACCATATATTTT.

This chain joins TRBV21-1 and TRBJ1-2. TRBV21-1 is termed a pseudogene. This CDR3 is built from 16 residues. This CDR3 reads CASSKLLRMSNYGYTF. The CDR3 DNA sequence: TGTGCCAGCAGCAAACTATTGCGAATGTCTAACTATGGCTACACCTTC.

CDR3 nucleotides: TGTGCCAGCAGAGACACAGGGGGCTGGAATTCACCCCTCCACTTT. Amino acid sequence: CASRDTGGWNSPLHF. The V gene is TRBV6-5, the J gene TRBJ1-6; 9 bases are a match to TRBD1. The CDR3 spans 15 residues. Germline V gene lookup returns CDR1 MNHEY and CDR2 SVGAGI. J gave up 7 bases and V 6 bases, and 7 bases lay outside the gene matches.

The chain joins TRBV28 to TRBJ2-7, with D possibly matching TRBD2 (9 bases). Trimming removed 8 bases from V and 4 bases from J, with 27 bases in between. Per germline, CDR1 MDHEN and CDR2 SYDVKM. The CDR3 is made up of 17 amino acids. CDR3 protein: CASARTGPRSGRYEQYF. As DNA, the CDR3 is TGTGCCAGCGCCCGGACAGGGCCTAGGAGCGGGAGGTACGAGCAGTACTTC.

In DNA form, the CDR3 reads TGTGCCAGCAGTGAGGCCGGGACAGGGGTGTCGAGCAATCAGCCCCAGCATTTT. It codes for CASSEAGTGVSSNQPQHF. The chain links TRBV6-1 to TRBJ1-5, with 10 nucleotides matching TRBD1. Unmatched junction bases numbered 9, after V lost 3 bases and J lost 1 base. CDR1 is MNHNS, CDR2 SASEGT, per germline. CDR3 length: 18 amino acids.

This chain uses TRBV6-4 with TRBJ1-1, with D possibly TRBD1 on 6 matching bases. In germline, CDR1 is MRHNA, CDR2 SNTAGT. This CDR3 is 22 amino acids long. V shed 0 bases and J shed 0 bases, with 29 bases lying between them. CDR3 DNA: TGTGCCAGCAGTGACTCACCCCCCTATTACGGACAGACCACCGTCATGAACACTGAAGCTTTCTTT. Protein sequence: CASSDSPPYYGQTTVMNTEAFF.

The CDR3 spells CASSYLRTGRLLEQYF. As DNA, the CDR3 is TGTGCCAGCAGTTACCTTCGGACAGGCCGCTTACTGGAGCAGTACTTC. The rearrangement joins TRBV6-5 to TRBJ2-7, with 7 bases aligning to TRBD1. This CDR3 has 16 amino acids. CDR1 MNHEY and CDR2 SVGAGI come from the germline V gene. The trim removed 2 bases at V and 7 bases at J, leaving 14 bases unmatched.

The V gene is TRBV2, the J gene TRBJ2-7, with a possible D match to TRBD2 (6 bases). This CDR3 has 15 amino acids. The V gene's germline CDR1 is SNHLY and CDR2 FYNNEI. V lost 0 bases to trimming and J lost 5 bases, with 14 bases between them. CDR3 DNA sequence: TGTGCCAGCAGTGAAGCGCGGGGCTTTAGCGACGAGCAGTACTTC. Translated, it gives CASSEARGFSDEQYF.

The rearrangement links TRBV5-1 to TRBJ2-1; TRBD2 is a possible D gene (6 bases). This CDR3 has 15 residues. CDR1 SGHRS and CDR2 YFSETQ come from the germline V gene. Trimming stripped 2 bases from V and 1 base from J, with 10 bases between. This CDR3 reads CASSFLSGSYNEQFF. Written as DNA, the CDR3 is TGCGCCAGCAGCTTCCTTAGCGGATCCTACAATGAGCAGTTCTTC.

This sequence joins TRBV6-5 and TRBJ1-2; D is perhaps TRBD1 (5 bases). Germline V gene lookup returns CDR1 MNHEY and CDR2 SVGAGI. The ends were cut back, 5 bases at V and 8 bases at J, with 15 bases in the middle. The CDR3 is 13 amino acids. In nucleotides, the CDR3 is TGTGCCAGCAGTAAATTTACAGGTCCCGGCTACACCTTC. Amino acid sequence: CASSKFTGPGYTF.

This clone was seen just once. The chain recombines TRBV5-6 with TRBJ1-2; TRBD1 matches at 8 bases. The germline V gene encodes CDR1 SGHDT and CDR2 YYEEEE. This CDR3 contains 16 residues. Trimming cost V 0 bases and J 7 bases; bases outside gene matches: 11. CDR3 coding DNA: TGTGCCAGCAGCTTGGCGAACCGGGACAGGAGGGGTGGCTACACCTTC. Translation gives CASSLANRDRRGGYTF.

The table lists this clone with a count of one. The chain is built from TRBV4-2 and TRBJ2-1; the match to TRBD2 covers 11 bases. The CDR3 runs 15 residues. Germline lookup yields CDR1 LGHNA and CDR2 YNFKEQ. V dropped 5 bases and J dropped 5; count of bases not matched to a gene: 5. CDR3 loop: CASSAGLAEDNEQFF. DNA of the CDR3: TGTGCCAGCAGCGCGGGACTAGCGGAGGACAATGAGCAGTTCTTC.